A selection of T cell receptor beta chains follows, all from one sample in a study of siplizumab effects on memory and regulatory T cells. The method was immunoSEQ multiplex PCR; TCRdb's version includes in-frame clones alone and lacks a portion of them. The data show 100,000 or so clones, approximately 90% seen once. Sequenced input: CD4+ T cells sorted from blood. Receptors originate from a human donor in good health. Both conserved end residues are part of each CDR3. The D gene is left open where the match is weak. A row's size may be missing; if present it is once, few, many or a size class.

j_call | cdr3_length | v_call | d_call | clone_size | cdr3_nt | cdr3_aa
TRBJ2-1 | 15 | TRBV29-1 | TRBD2 | once | TGCAGCGCCCGCGGGTCGGGGGGTTCCTACAATGAGCAGTTCTTC | CSARGSGGSYNEQFF
TRBJ2-3 | 18 | TRBV27 | . | . | TGTGCCAGCCGTACACCCCTCGTGGGAGCGGAGAGCACAGATACGCAGTATTTT | CASRTPLVGAESTDTQYF
TRBJ1-2 | 14 | TRBV10-2 | TRBD1 | . | TGCGCCAGCAGGTGGACGGGACAGCGGAACGGCTACACCTTC | CASRWTGQRNGYTF
TRBJ2-1 | 13 | TRBV2 | TRBD2 | . | TGTGCCAGCATGGGACTACTTTCAAATGAGCAGTTCTTC | CASMGLLSNEQFF
TRBJ2-3 | 16 | TRBV29-1 | TRBD1 | . | TGCAGCGTCTCCCCTACCGGGACAGCGGGCACAGATACGCAGTATTTT | CSVSPTGTAGTDTQYF
TRBJ2-1 | 16 | TRBV4-2 | TRBD2 | . | TGTGCCAGCAGCCAAGTACTAGCGGGAGACTACAATGAGCAGTTCTTC | CASSQVLAGDYNEQFF
TRBJ2-1 | 14 | TRBV29-1 | TRBD1 | . | TGCAGCGTTATGAGGGACAGGGGTTACAATGAGCAGTTCTTC | CSVMRDRGYNEQFF
TRBJ2-1 | 13 | TRBV10-3 | TRBD1 | . | TGTGCCACCTCGGGCCCGACAGGGGCTTCGAAGTTCTTC | CATSGPTGASKFF
TRBJ2-6 | 16 | TRBV27 | . | . | TGTGCCAGCAGACCAGGACTGACCTCTGGGGCCAACGTCCTGACTTTC | CASRPGLTSGANVLTF
TRBJ2-6 | 18 | TRBV7-7 | . | . | TGTGCCAGCAGCTTAAGGCCGATACAGAATTCCGGGGCCAACGTCCTGACTTTC | CASSLRPIQNSGANVLTF
TRBJ2-2 | 14 | TRBV9 | . | . | TGTGCCAGCAGCGTGACTTCGAACACCGGGGAGCTGTTTTTT | CASSVTSNTGELFF
TRBJ1-5 | 15 | TRBV11-1 | . | . | TGTGCCAGCAGCCCCGGAGGCAGTAGCAATCAGCCCCAGCATTTT | CASSPGGSSNQPQHF
TRBJ1-2 | 13 | TRBV19 | . | . | TGTGCCAGTAGTATTAGCGGCAGGGATGGCTACACCTTC | CASSISGRDGYTF
TRBJ2-6 | 17 | TRBV11-3 | . | . | TGTGCCAGCAGCCACGGACATCGACAAAGTCGGGCCAACGTCCTGACTTTC | CASSHGHRQSRANVLTF
TRBJ2-1 | 15 | TRBV11-3 | TRBD2 | . | TGTGCCAGCAGCTTCGGCGGGAGGGGTGGCAATGAGCAGTTCTTC | CASSFGGRGGNEQFF
TRBJ2-5 | 11 | TRBV20-1 | . | . | TGCAGTGCTAGTGACTGGGAGACCCAGTACTTC | CSASDWETQYF
TRBJ2-7 | 18 | TRBV5-8 | . | . | TGTGCCAGCAGCCTCACAGGGTTTACCCCGAAGGCCCACTACGAGCAGTACTTC | CASSLTGFTPKAHYEQYF
TRBJ1-1 | 15 | TRBV5-1 | . | . | TGCGCCAGCAGTGTTTCCGGGGCGGGGGTCACTGAAGCTTTCTTT | CASSVSGAGVTEAFF
TRBJ2-2 | 17 | TRBV7-8 | TRBD2 | . | TGTGCCAGCAGCCTCTCCGGACTAGCGGGAAGGACCGGGGAGCTGTTTTTT | CASSLSGLAGRTGELFF
TRBJ1-2 | 13 | TRBV30 | . | once | TGTGCCTGGAGGACAGACCTTTTTTATGGCTACACCTTC | CAWRTDLFYGYTF
TRBJ1-1 | 15 | TRBV9 | TRBD1 | . | TGTGCCAGCAGCGAGGACAGGGGTTTGGGAACTGAAGCTTTCTTT | CASSEDRGLGTEAFF
TRBJ1-5 | 13 | TRBV5-6 | . | . | TGTGCCAGCAGCTTGAGAGTCTCTCAGCCCCAGCATTTT | CASSLRVSQPQHF
TRBJ2-7 | 16 | TRBV4-1 | TRBD2 | . | TGCGCCAGCAGCCCGTTAAGGTCTAGCGGAACCTACGAGCAGTACTTC | CASSPLRSSGTYEQYF
TRBJ1-6 | 15 | TRBV2 | . | . | TGTGCCAGCAGGGGACTACAGGTTACGAATTCACCCCTCCACTTT | CASRGLQVTNSPLHF
TRBJ2-7 | 13 | TRBV18 | . | . | TGTGCCAGCTCGAGGGAAAGCTCCTACGAGCAGTACTTC | CASSRESSYEQYF
TRBJ1-5 | 16 | TRBV29-1 | . | . | TGCAGTATTACTCCATTCGGGGTTTTAGGGAACCAGCCCCAGCATTTT | CSITPFGVLGNQPQHF
TRBJ1-1 | 15 | TRBV18 | . | . | TGTGCCAGCTCACCAAATAAGGGTTCAGGGGCTGAAGCTTTCTTT | CASSPNKGSGAEAFF
TRBJ2-5 | 13 | TRBV19 | . | . | TGTGCCACCAGTGTCCGGCGTTTAGAGACCCAGTACTTC | CATSVRRLETQYF
TRBJ1-1 | 17 | TRBV5-3 | . | once | TGTGCCAGTTGCCGACAGTTTAAAGACCGATGCCACACTGAAGCTTTCTTT | CASCRQFKDRCHTEAFF
TRBJ1-1 | 16 | TRBV28 | . | . | TGTGCCAGCAGTCCCGTTGGACCTAAGATGAACACTGAAGCTTTCTTT | CASSPVGPKMNTEAFF
TRBJ1-5 | 15 | TRBV6-5 | . | . | TGTGCCAGCAGCCCGATAAGGGGGAGCAATCAGCCCCAGCATTTT | CASSPIRGSNQPQHF
TRBJ1-2 | 15 | TRBV16 | TRBD1 | . | TGTGCCAGCAGCCCGTTAACAGGGGGCAAGGGTGGCTACACCTTC | CASSPLTGGKGGYTF
TRBJ1-1 | 14 | TRBV27 | . | . | TGTGCCAGCATCCTCGGCGGGGGAATCACTGAAGCTTTCTTT | CASILGGGITEAFF
TRBJ1-4 | 14 | TRBV19 | . | . | TGTGCCAGTAGTATTGGGGGCAGTCTTGAAAAACTGTTTTTT | CASSIGGSLEKLFF
TRBJ2-2 | 15 | TRBV7-2 | . | . | TGTGCCAGCAGCCTGACCCCCGGGCGCACCGGGGAGCTGTTTTTT | CASSLTPGRTGELFF
TRBJ2-3 | 13 | TRBV5-1 | . | . | TGCGCCAGCAGCCCGCCGGGCACAGATACGCAGTATTTT | CASSPPGTDTQYF
TRBJ2-7 | 12 | TRBV2 | . | . | TGTGCCAGCAGTGCCACCTCCTACGAGCAGTACTTC | CASSATSYEQYF
TRBJ2-7 | 14 | TRBV28 | . | . | TGTGCCAGCAGTCCCCACTATCCGCCGGGGGAGCAGTACTTC | CASSPHYPPGEQYF
TRBJ2-7 | 14 | TRBV6-1 | TRBD1 | . | TGTGCCAGCATTAGGACAGGGGAATACAACGAGCAGTACTTC | CASIRTGEYNEQYF
TRBJ2-2 | 16 | TRBV7-8 | TRBD2 | . | TGTGCCAGCAGCTTAGCGAGCGGGAGCTTGACCGGGGAGCTGTTTTTT | CASSLASGSLTGELFF
TRBJ1-4 | 15 | TRBV18 | . | . | TGTGCCAGCTCACACCAACCCGGGCAGGGAGAAAAACTGTTTTTT | CASSHQPGQGEKLFF
TRBJ1-3 | 12 | TRBV7-9 | . | . | TGTGCCAGCAACCAACTCGGAAACACCATATATTTT | CASNQLGNTIYF
TRBJ2-1 | 14 | TRBV6-6 | TRBD2 | . | TGTGCCAGCCTCGCGGGGGACTCCTACAATGAGCAGTTCTTC | CASLAGDSYNEQFF
TRBJ1-6 | 15 | TRBV6-6 | . | . | TGTGCCAGCAGTTACTCAGGAGACAGGAATTCACCCCTCCACTTT | CASSYSGDRNSPLHF
TRBJ1-5 | 15 | TRBV2 | . | . | TGTGCCAGCAGTCATGACCGAGACCTGAATCAGCCCCAGCATTTT | CASSHDRDLNQPQHF
TRBJ2-1 | 15 | TRBV7-9 | TRBD2 | . | TGTGCCAGCAGCCAAACTAGCGGGGTTGTCAATGAGCAGTTCTTC | CASSQTSGVVNEQFF
TRBJ1-4 | 15 | TRBV19 | . | . | TGTGCCAGTAGTATCGGGCTGAGAACTAATGAAAAACTGTTTTTT | CASSIGLRTNEKLFF
TRBJ1-2 | 16 | TRBV6-1 | . | . | TGTGCCAGCAGTGCACAATCGACAGGTTTTGACTATGGCTACACCTTC | CASSAQSTGFDYGYTF
TRBJ2-1 | 17 | TRBV4-1 | . | . | TGCGCCAGCAGCCAAGATCCTGGAACTAGCAGACACAATGAGCAGTTCTTC | CASSQDPGTSRHNEQFF
TRBJ1-5 | 13 | TRBV6-5 | . | . | TGTGCCAGCAGCCGGGGGGGCAATCAGCCCCAGCATTTT | CASSRGGNQPQHF
TRBJ1-2 | 16 | TRBV11-1 | . | . | TGTGCCAGCAGCCCGGAGTGGGCCCGAACAAACTATGGCTACACCTTC | CASSPEWARTNYGYTF
TRBJ2-1 | 16 | TRBV5-1 | TRBD2 | . | TGCGCCAGCAGCTTGTCTAGCGGACAACCCTACAATGAGCAGTTCTTC | CASSLSSGQPYNEQFF
TRBJ2-5 | 16 | TRBV11-2 | TRBD1 | . | TGTGCCAGCAGTGGTAGGACAGGGGGAATGGAAGAGACCCAGTACTTC | CASSGRTGGMEETQYF